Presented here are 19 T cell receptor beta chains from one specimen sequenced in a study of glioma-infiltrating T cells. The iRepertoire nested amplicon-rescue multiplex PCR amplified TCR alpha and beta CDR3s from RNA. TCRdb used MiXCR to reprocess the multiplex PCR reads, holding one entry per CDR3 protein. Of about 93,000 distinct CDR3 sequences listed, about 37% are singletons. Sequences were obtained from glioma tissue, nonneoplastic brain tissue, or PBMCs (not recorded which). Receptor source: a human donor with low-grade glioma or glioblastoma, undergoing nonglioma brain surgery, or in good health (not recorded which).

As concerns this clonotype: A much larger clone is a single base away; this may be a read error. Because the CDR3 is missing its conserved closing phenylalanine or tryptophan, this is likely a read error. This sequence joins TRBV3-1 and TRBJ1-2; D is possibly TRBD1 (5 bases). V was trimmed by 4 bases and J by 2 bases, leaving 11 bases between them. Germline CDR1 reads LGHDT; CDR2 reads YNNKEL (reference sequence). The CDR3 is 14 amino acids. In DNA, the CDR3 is TGTGCCAGCAGCCGAGAGGGACCCAACTATGGCTACACCCTC. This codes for CASSREGPNYGYTL.

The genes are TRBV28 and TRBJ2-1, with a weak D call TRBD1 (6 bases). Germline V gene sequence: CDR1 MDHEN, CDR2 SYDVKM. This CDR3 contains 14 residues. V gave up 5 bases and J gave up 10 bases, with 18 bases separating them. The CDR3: CASSRTDRSYEQFF. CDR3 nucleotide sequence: TGTGCCAGCAGTCGGACAGACCGCTCCTACGAGCAGTTCTTC. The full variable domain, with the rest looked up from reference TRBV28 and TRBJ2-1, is DVKVTQSSRYLVKRTGEKVFLECVQDMDHENMFWYRQDPGLGLRLIYFSYDVKMKEKGDIPEGYSVSREKKERFSLILESASTNQTSMYLCASSRTDRSYEQFFGPGTRLTVL.

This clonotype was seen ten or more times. CDR3 sequence reads: CASSQDTGRSQYF. The CDR3 bases are TGCGCCAGCAGCCAAGATACAGGACGGTCGCAGTATTTT. The chain couples TRBV4-3 to TRBJ2-3, with a tentative D call TRBD1 (5 bases). CDR3 size: 13 residues. With 0 bases removed from V and 10 bases from J, the gap between germline ends came to 11 bases. Germline values: CDR1 LGHNA, CDR2 YSLEER.

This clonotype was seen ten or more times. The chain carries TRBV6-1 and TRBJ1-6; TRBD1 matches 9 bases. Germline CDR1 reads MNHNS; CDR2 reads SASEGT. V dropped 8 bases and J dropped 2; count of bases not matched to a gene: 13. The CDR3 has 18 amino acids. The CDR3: CASLKGWTGAAYNSPLHF. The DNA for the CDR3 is TGTGCCAGCCTAAAAGGCTGGACAGGGGCCGCCTATAATTCACCCCTCCACTTT.

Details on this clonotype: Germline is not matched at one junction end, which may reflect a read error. This CDR3 reads CAGSTGSADTQYF. The CDR3 DNA is TGTGCCGGTAGCACGGGCAGCGCAGATACGCAGTATTTT. The rearrangement joins TRBV19 to TRBJ2-3; D is unresolved. This CDR3 contains 13 residues. The germline V gene encodes CDR1 LNHDA and CDR2 SQIVND (reference sequence).

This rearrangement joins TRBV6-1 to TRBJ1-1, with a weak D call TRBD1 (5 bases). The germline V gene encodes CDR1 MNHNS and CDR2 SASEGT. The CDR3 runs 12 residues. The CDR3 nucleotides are TGTGGCAGTTTTATCAGGGTCACTGAAGCTTTCTTT. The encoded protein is CGSFIRVTEAFF.

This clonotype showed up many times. CDR3 in amino acids: CASSIGSDSLAKNIQYF. CDR3 in DNA: TGTGCCAGTAGTATAGGAAGCGACAGTTTAGCCAAAAACATTCAGTACTTC. The chain employs TRBV19 and TRBJ2-4; a possible D gene is TRBD1 (5 bases). V was shortened by 1 base and J by 0 bases, with 13 bases between the two germline ends. The CDR3 consists of 17 residues. Germline V gives CDR1 LNHDA, CDR2 SQIVND (reference sequence).

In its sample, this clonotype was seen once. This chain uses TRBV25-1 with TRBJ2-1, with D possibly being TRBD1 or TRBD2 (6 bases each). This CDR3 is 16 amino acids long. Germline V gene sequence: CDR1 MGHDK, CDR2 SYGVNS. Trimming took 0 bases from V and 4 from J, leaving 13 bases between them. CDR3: CASSEYIGGGYNEQFF. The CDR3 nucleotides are TGTGCCAGCAGTGAATATATAGGGGGAGGATACAATGAGCAGTTCTTC.

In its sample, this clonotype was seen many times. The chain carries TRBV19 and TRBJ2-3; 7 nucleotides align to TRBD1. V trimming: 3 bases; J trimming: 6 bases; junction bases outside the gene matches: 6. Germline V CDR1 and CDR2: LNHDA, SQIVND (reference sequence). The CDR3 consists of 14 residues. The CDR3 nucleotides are TGTGCCAGTAGTATCTCGACAGGGTCGGATACGCAGTATTTT. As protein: CASSISTGSDTQYF.

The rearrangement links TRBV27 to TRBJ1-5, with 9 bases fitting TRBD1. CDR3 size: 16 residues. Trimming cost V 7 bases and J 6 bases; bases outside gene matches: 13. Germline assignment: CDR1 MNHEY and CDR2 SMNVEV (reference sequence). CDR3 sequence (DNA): TGTGCCAGCACCAGCAGGGGGACAGGGTCGGGTCAGCCCCAGCATTTT. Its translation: CASTSRGTGSGQPQHF.

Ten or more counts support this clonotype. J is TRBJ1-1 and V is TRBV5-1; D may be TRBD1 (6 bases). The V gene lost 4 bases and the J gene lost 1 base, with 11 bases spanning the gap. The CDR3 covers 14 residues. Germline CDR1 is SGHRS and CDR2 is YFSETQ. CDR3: CASSRQATNTEAFF. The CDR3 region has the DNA TGCGCCAGCAGCCGACAGGCTACGAACACTGAAGCTTTCTTT. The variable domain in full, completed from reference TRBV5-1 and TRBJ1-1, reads KAGVTQTPRYLIKTRGQQVTLSCSPISGHRSVSWYQQTPGQGLQFLFEYFSETQRNKGNFPGRFSGRQFSNSRSEMNVSTLELGDSALYLCASSRQATNTEAFFGQGTRLTVV.

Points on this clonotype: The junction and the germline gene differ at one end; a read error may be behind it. As DNA, the CDR3 is TGTGCCAGCGGCCAAGGAGCTAACTATGTCTACACCTTC. Encoded protein: CASGQGANYVYTF. This chain connects TRBV16 to TRBJ1-2; D is unclear. The CDR3 has 13 residues. The germline gives CDR1 KGHSY, CDR2 FQNENV.

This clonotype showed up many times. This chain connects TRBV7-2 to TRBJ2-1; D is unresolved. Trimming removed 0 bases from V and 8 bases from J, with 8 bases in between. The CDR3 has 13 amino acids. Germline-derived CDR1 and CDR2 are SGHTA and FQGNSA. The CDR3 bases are TGTGCCAGCAGCTTAGCCACTGGCCATGAGCAGTTCTTC. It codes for CASSLATGHEQFF.

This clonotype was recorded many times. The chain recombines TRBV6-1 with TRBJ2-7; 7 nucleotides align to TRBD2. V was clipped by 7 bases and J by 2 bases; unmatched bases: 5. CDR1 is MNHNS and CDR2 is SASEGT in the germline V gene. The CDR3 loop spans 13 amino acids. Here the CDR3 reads CASTGGSPYEQYF. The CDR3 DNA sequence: TGTGCCAGCACAGGCGGGAGCCCCTACGAGCAGTACTTC.

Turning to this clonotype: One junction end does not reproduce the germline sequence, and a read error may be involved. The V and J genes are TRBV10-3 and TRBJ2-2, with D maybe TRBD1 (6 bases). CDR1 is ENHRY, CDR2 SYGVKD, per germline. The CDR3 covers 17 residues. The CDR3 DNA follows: TGTGCCACCAGTGTCCGAGCCCCGACAGGAAGTGCCGGGGAGCTGTTTTTT. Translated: CATSVRAPTGSAGELFF.

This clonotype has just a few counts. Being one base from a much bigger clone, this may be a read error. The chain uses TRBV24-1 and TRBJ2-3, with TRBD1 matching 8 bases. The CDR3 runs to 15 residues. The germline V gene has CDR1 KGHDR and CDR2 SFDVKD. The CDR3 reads CASSDTRGRGDTQYF. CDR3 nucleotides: TGTGCCTCCAGTGACACCAGGGGGCGTGGAGATACGCAGTATTTT.

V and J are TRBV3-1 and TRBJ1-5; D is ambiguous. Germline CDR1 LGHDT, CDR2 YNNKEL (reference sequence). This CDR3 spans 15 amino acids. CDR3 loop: CVSSQVPGFNQPQHF. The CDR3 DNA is TGTGTTAGCAGCCAAGTCCCCGGCTTCAATCAGCCCCAGCATTTT.

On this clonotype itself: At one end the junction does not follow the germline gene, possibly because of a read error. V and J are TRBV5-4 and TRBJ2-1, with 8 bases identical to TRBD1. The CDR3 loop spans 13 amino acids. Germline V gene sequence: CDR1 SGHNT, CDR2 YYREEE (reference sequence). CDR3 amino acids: CTSSSTGVDEQFF. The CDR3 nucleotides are TGTACCAGCAGCTCGACAGGGGTCGATGAGCAGTTCTTC.

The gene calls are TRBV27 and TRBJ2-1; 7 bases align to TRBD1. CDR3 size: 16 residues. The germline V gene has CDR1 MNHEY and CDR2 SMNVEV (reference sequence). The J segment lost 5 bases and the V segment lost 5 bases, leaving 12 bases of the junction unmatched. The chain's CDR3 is CASSLLTGSVHNEQFF. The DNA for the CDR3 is TGTGCCAGCAGTCTTCTGACAGGGTCTGTCCACAATGAGCAGTTCTTC.